Following are 20 T cell receptor beta chains from one sample sequenced in a study of blood T cell repertoires in COVID-19. Method: immunoSEQ multiplex PCR; TCRdb's copy keeps in-frame clones and lacks some. The table includes around 19,000 clones, just over 90% detected once. Material for sequencing was peripheral blood. These TCRs come from a human donor in a cohort sampled during active COVID-19.

The J gene is TRBJ2-6, the V gene TRBV28; 11 positions match TRBD1. Per the germline V gene, CDR1 is MDHEN and CDR2 is SYDVKM. The CDR3 is made up of 18 amino acids. The J segment lost 2 bases and the V segment lost 6 bases, leaving 9 bases of the junction unmatched. The CDR3 sequence is CASSAPGTGGTGANVLTF. For the CDR3, the DNA is TGTGCCAGCAGCGCACCCGGGACAGGGGGGACTGGGGCCAACGTCCTGACTTTC.

The chain joins TRBV3-1 (or the pseudogene TRBV3-2) to TRBJ2-7; D perhaps matches TRBD1 (5 bases). The V end was cut by 0 bases, the J end by 2 bases, with 17 bases between. The length of the CDR3 is 17 residues. CDR1 and CDR2 from the germline V gene are LGHDT and YNNKEL (reference sequence). DNA of the CDR3: TGTGCCAGCAGCCAAGATCTTATTCAGGGATCTCCCTACGAGCAGTACTTC. It translates to CASSQDLIQGSPYEQYF.

This chain links TRBV7-2 with TRBJ2-1; 7 bases are a match to TRBD2. The CDR3 is made up of 14 amino acids. V was pared by 5 bases and J by 7 bases, with 8 bases of the junction left unmatched. CDR1 and CDR2 from the germline V gene are SGHTA and FQGNSA. The CDR3 sequence: CASSPGLVENEQFF. The CDR3 region has the DNA TGTGCCAGCAGCCCCGGACTAGTTGAAAATGAGCAGTTCTTC.

This CDR3 reads CASSIGGGETQYF. CDR3 sequence (DNA): TGCGCCAGCAGCATTGGGGGCGGGGAGACCCAGTACTTC. The V call is TRBV5-1, the J call TRBJ2-5; the D gene is possibly TRBD1 (6 bases). Germline V gene sequence: CDR1 SGHRS, CDR2 YFSETQ. This CDR3 spans 13 amino acids. Trimming shortened V by 4 bases and J by 5 bases, and 12 bases separated the two germline ends.

Here the CDR3 DNA reads TGTGCCAGCAGCGTAGATCCAGGGCCGGGCCAGCGTTCACCCCTCCACTTT. Protein product: CASSVDPGPGQRSPLHF. This chain uses TRBV9 with TRBJ1-6, with TRBD1 as a possible D gene (5 bases). The CDR3 is 17 amino acids. V was clipped by 0 bases and J by 9 bases, with 19 bases between them. Germline V gene data show CDR1 as SGDLS and CDR2 as YYNGEE.

This clone was counted a single time. The rearrangement links TRBV9 to TRBJ1-1, with TRBD1 matching 7 bases. Looked up from germline, CDR1 is SGDLS and CDR2 is YYNGEE. V lost 3 bases, J lost 1 base, and 6 bases stayed unmatched. The CDR3 sequence is 15 residues long. In DNA, the CDR3 is TGTGCCAGCAGCGCAAATCAGGGGGGGAACACTGAAGCTTTCTTT. Its translation is CASSANQGGNTEAFF.

CDR3 region: CASSLRTVPSDQPQHF. CDR3 nucleotide sequence: TGTGCCAGCAGTCTGAGGACAGTCCCATCAGATCAGCCCCAGCATTTT. The chain has TRBV2 and TRBJ1-5; possible D gene TRBD1, 6 bases. The germline V and J ends were trimmed by 5 bases and 5 bases, with 19 bases remaining between them. CDR3 length: 16 amino acids. CDR1 SNHLY and CDR2 FYNNEI come from the germline V gene.

The chain carries TRBV7-2 and TRBJ1-2, with 10 bases matching TRBD1. The junction had 10 bases not matched to a gene; V was cut back by 4 bases and J by 5 bases. The CDR3 length is 16 residues. Germline lookup yields CDR1 SGHTA and CDR2 FQGNSA. In DNA form, the CDR3 reads TGTGCCAGCAGCTCCTCAAGGACAGGGGGGAGATATGGCTACACCTTC. Translating gives CASSSSRTGGRYGYTF. The full variable domain, its missing parts supplied by reference TRBV7-2 and TRBJ1-2, is GAGVSQSPSNKVTEKGKDVELRCDPISGHTALYWYRQSLGQGLEFLIYFQGNSAPDKSGLPSDRFSAERTGGSVSTLTIQRTQQEDSAVYLCASSSSRTGGRYGYTFGSGTRLTVV.

CDR3 residues: CASSDPRGGPKNYGYTF. The CDR3 nucleotides read TGTGCCAGCAGTGACCCAAGAGGGGGACCGAAGAACTATGGCTACACCTTC. This chain links TRBV6-1 with TRBJ1-2; tentatively, D is TRBD1 (6 bases). Looked up from germline, CDR1 is MNHNS and CDR2 is SASEGT. The CDR3 is 17 amino acids. V was cut by 3 bases and J by 2 bases, with 19 bases left in between.

The chain couples TRBV6-5 to TRBJ2-7; 8 bases fit TRBD1. Germline V gene sequence: CDR1 MNHEY, CDR2 SVGAGI. The CDR3 sequence is 14 residues long. The V and J ends lost 6 bases and 4 bases, in that order; junction bases with no gene match: 8. The CDR3 DNA is TGTGCCAGCAGCCAGGACAGGGATGGATACGAGCAGTACTTC. As protein: CASSQDRDGYEQYF.

The chain couples TRBV5-1 to TRBJ1-6, with D unclear. Deletions cut 0 bases from V and 4 bases from J, with 5 bases between. Germline V lookup: CDR1 SGHRS, CDR2 YFSETQ. The CDR3 runs 14 residues. The CDR3 region is CASSLAGYNSPLHF. DNA of the CDR3: TGCGCCAGCAGCTTGGCCGGGTATAATTCACCCCTCCACTTT.

The chain joins TRBV7-3 to TRBJ2-2; TRBD2 might be the D (6 bases). The ends were cut back, 5 bases at V and 0 bases at J, with 13 bases in the middle. The length of the CDR3 is 16 residues. Germline CDR1 SGHTA, CDR2 FQGTGA. The CDR3 sequence is CASSPGLKTNTGELFF. CDR3 nucleotides: TGTGCCAGCAGCCCGGGACTGAAGACGAACACCGGGGAGCTGTTTTTT.

The chain has TRBV6-4 and TRBJ2-3; weak D call: TRBD2 (6 bases). CDR3 length: 15 residues. V shed 3 bases and J shed 3 bases, with 13 bases lying between them. In germline, CDR1 is MRHNA, CDR2 SNTAGT. CDR3: CASSEAGRGTDTQYF. In DNA, the CDR3 is TGTGCCAGCAGTGAGGCGGGGAGAGGGACAGATACGCAGTATTTT.

A single count supports this clone. A junction boundary mismatches the germline segment, possibly from a read error. The chain recombines TRBV5-1 with TRBJ2-7; TRBD2 agrees at 8 bases. The CDR3 is made up of 13 amino acids. The V gene's germline CDR1 is SGHRS and CDR2 YFSETQ. The CDR3 spells CASSPTGGGQNIF. The CDR3 DNA reads as TGCGCCAGCAGCCCCACCGGCGGGGGGCAGAATATCTTC.

The V call is TRBV7-3, the J call TRBJ2-3; 8 nucleotides match TRBD1. Trimming took 8 bases from V and 5 from J; bases not matched to a gene: 21. This CDR3 contains 18 residues. The germline V gene encodes CDR1 SGHTA and CDR2 FQGTGA. The CDR3 nucleotides read TGTGCCAGCGCCCGGACAGGGTTTCAAGGCCTAGTGAGAGATACGCAGTATTTT. Translation gives CASARTGFQGLVRDTQYF.

The chain uses TRBV5-8 and TRBJ1-5; possibly TRBD1 for D (6 bases). The CDR3 spans 14 residues. V was clipped by 4 bases and J by 5 bases, with 13 bases between them. CDR1 and CDR2 from the germline V gene are SGHTS and YDEGEE. This chain's CDR3 is CASSDRDTYQPQHF. The CDR3 bases are TGTGCCAGCAGCGACCGGGACACCTATCAGCCCCAGCATTTT.

This clone was counted between two and nine times. The chain is built from TRBV6-5 and TRBJ1-2; a weak D match, TRBD1 (6 bases). The CDR3 extends over 14 amino acids. The germline V gene encodes CDR1 MNHEY and CDR2 SVGAGI. The germline V and J ends were trimmed by 5 bases and 4 bases, with 14 bases remaining between them. The CDR3 sequence: CASSPQGNSYGYTF. CDR3 coding DNA: TGTGCCAGCAGTCCGCAGGGGAATAGCTATGGCTACACCTTC.

This chain connects TRBV9 to TRBJ2-1; the match to TRBD1 covers 7 bases. The junction had 11 bases not matched to a gene; V was cut back by 3 bases and J by 2 bases. The V gene's germline CDR1 is SGDLS and CDR2 YYNGEE. The CDR3 is 17 residues long. CDR3 region: CASSGSLFGTAYNEQFF. CDR3 DNA sequence: TGTGCCAGCAGCGGGAGTCTATTTGGGACAGCCTACAATGAGCAGTTCTTC.

The chain is built from TRBV7-2 and TRBJ2-1, with D maybe TRBD1 (5 bases). Germline-derived CDR1 and CDR2 are SGHTA and FQGNSA. The V end lost 2 bases, the J end lost 2 bases, and 7 bases lay between the germline ends. The CDR3 loop spans 14 amino acids. For the CDR3, the DNA is TGTGCCAGCAGCTTACAAGGGGCCTACAATGAGCAGTTCTTC. Its protein is CASSLQGAYNEQFF.

The genes are TRBV6-4 and TRBJ2-1; 10 positions agree with TRBD2. The CDR3 runs 15 residues. V dropped 7 bases and J dropped 8; count of bases not matched to a gene: 11. Germline V lookup: CDR1 MRHNA, CDR2 SNTAGT. The CDR3 DNA follows: TGTGCCAGCACCTTCCCCCCAGCGGGAGGGCATGAGCAGTTCTTC. As protein: CASTFPPAGGHEQFF.